These 14 T cell receptor beta chains share one sample of origin, sequenced in a study of T cell clonotyping in hematopoietic cell transplantation. The time point denotes: recipient sample about 28 days before transplant, after cytoreduction. Profiling relied on immunoSEQ multiplex PCR, and the TCRdb table lists in-frame clones only, not all of them. Of some 29,000 clones in the sample, 65% to 80% are singletons; the top ten hold less than 7%. Sequencing used peripheral blood mononuclear cells, obtained before stem cell transplant. The receptors were gathered from a woman in her thirties with chronic myeloid leukemia. Some clones in this sample may be carry-over from other donors' samples.

J is TRBJ1-3 and V is TRBV4-3; D uncertain. This CDR3 has 15 residues. CDR1 is LGHNA, CDR2 YSLEER, per germline. V was cut by 0 bases and J by 0 bases, with 6 bases left in between. Here the CDR3 DNA reads TGCGCCAGCAGCCAAGAGGCAGGCTCTGGAAACACCATATATTTT. Its protein is CASSQEAGSGNTIYF.

J is TRBJ1-2 and V is TRBV19; 7 bases are shared with TRBD1. The ends lost 6 bases at V and 4 bases at J; junction bases unmatched: 5. From germline, CDR1 is LNHDA and CDR2 SQIVND (reference sequence). The CDR3 is made up of 13 amino acids. The CDR3 region is CASSRTGIYGYTF. CDR3 coding DNA: TGTGCCAGTAGCCGGACAGGTATCTATGGCTACACCTTC. The full variable domain, with the rest looked up from reference TRBV19 and TRBJ1-2, is DGGITQSPKYLFRKEGQNVTLSCEQNLNHDAMYWYRQDPGQGLRLIYYSQIVNDFQKGDIAEGYSVSREKKESFPLTVTSAQKNPTAFYLCASSRTGIYGYTFGSGTRLTVV.

The chain combines TRBV2 with TRBJ1-2, with a tentative D call TRBD1 (6 bases). Germline V lookup: CDR1 SNHLY, CDR2 FYNNEI. The V and J ends lost 0 bases and 8 bases respectively, with 16 bases between them. This CDR3 spans 15 amino acids. CDR3 loop: CASSEARGTSNGYTF. The DNA of the CDR3 is TGTGCCAGCAGTGAAGCTAGGGGGACGAGTAACGGCTACACCTTC. The variable domain in full, with the rest retrieved from reference TRBV2 and TRBJ1-2, is EPEVTQTPSHQVTQMGQEVILRCVPISNHLYFYWYRQILGQKVEFLVSFYNNEISEKSEIFDDQFSVERPDGSNFTLKIRSTKLEDSAMYFCASSEARGTSNGYTFGSGTRLTVV.

V is TRBV6-5 and J is TRBJ1-1, with 7 nucleotides matching TRBD1. Germline V CDR1 and CDR2: MNHEY, SVGAGI. This CDR3 has 13 amino acids. Trimming removed 6 bases from V and 7 bases from J; junction bases left unmatched: 8. The CDR3 sequence is CASSAPGTVEAFF. For the CDR3, the DNA is TGTGCCAGCAGCGCCCCTGGGACAGTTGAAGCTTTCTTT.

The chain links TRBV30 to TRBJ1-2; D not resolved. Germline CDR1 and CDR2: GTSNPN and SVGIG (reference sequence). The CDR3 runs 15 residues. Between the trimmed V and J ends, which lost 1 base and 5 bases, there was a span of 17 bases. CDR3 DNA: TGTGCCTGGAGTGAGGGCCACTCCTCTTATTATGGCTACACCTTC. Its translation is CAWSEGHSSYYGYTF.

The V and J genes are TRBV30 and TRBJ2-7; tentatively, D is TRBD1 (5 bases). Trimming left V 2 bases short and J 2 bases short, with 16 bases between. CDR3 length equals 15 residues. Germline lookup yields CDR1 GTSNPN and CDR2 SVGIG (reference sequence). CDR3 nucleotides: TGTGCCTGGAGTAGTAAGTTGGGGCTGACCTACGAGCAGTACTTC. Protein sequence: CAWSSKLGLTYEQYF. Full variable domain (rest looked up from reference TRBV30 and TRBJ2-7): SQTIHQWPATLVQPVGSPLSLECTVEGTSNPNLYWYRQAAGRGLQLLFYSVGIGQISSEVPQNLSASRPQDRQFILSSKKLLLSDSGFYLCAWSSKLGLTYEQYFGPGTRLTVT.

The chain uses TRBV7-9 and TRBJ1-2; D not resolved. CDR1 and CDR2 (germline): SEHNR, FQNEAQ (reference sequence). CDR3 length: 15 residues. V shed 4 bases and J shed 7 bases, with 19 bases lying between them. Written as DNA, the CDR3 is TGTGCCAGCAGCTCCGTAAAGCCTCCCTATGGTGGCTACACCTTC. This translates into CASSSVKPPYGGYTF.

V is TRBV7-9 and J is TRBJ1-6; D remains ambiguous. The V gene lost 3 bases and the J gene lost 10 bases, with 10 bases spanning the gap. CDR1 is SEHNR, CDR2 FQNEAQ, per germline (reference sequence). The CDR3 consists of 13 residues. DNA for the CDR3: TGTGCCAGCAGCTTTACGACGAAATCACCCCTCCACTTT. Translation gives CASSFTTKSPLHF.

The chain is built from TRBV5-1 and TRBJ1-1; 9 bases map to TRBD1. Germline CDR1 is SGHRS and CDR2 is YFSETQ. J was trimmed by 5 bases and V by 0 bases; bases with no gene match: 5. The CDR3 length is 15 residues. CDR3: CASSLGGQGGTEAFF. The CDR3 bases are TGCGCCAGCAGCTTGGGGGGACAGGGCGGGACTGAAGCTTTCTTT. Complete variable domain (other parts from reference TRBV5-1 and TRBJ1-1): KAGVTQTPRYLIKTRGQQVTLSCSPISGHRSVSWYQQTPGQGLQFLFEYFSETQRNKGNFPGRFSGRQFSNSRSEMNVSTLELGDSALYLCASSLGGQGGTEAFFGQGTRLTVV.

The rearrangement uses TRBV30 and TRBJ2-7; 7 positions agree with TRBD1. V gave up 1 base and J gave up 6 bases; unmatched junction bases: 3. The CDR3 is made up of 12 amino acids. Germline assignment: CDR1 GTSNPN and CDR2 SVGIG (reference sequence). In DNA form, the CDR3 reads TGTGCCTGGAGTGGAGGGGGCGGCGAGCAGTACTTC. It yields the protein CAWSGGGGEQYF.

The chain is built from TRBV15 and TRBJ1-6; D is ambiguous. Trimming cost V 0 bases and J 6 bases, with 6 bases left between them. The CDR3 has 14 amino acids. Germline CDR1 is LNHNV and CDR2 is YYDKDF (reference sequence). The CDR3 spells CATSRENSNSPLHF. The CDR3, as DNA: TGTGCCACCAGCAGAGAAAATAGTAATTCACCCCTCCACTTT.

V and J are TRBV4-2 and TRBJ2-5; 13 bases are a match to TRBD2. The germline V gene encodes CDR1 LGHNA and CDR2 YNFKEQ. J gave up 3 bases and V 1 base, and 8 bases lay outside the gene matches. The CDR3 loop spans 18 amino acids. The CDR3 DNA is TGTGCCAGCAGCCAAGCGGGACTAGCGGGGATCTGGGAAGAGACCCAGTACTTC. This sequence encodes CASSQAGLAGIWEETQYF.

CDR3 loop: CSVPVDTGELFF. CDR3 DNA sequence: TGCAGCGTTCCAGTAGACACCGGGGAGCTGTTTTTT. The chain employs TRBV29-1 and TRBJ2-2; no reliable D call. Deletions cut 5 bases from V and 3 bases from J, with 7 bases between. The CDR3 runs 12 residues. Per germline, CDR1 SQVTM and CDR2 ANQGSEA.

The rearrangement uses TRBV5-4 and TRBJ2-3, with 12 nucleotides matching TRBD2. CDR3 length equals 14 residues. Germline loops: CDR1 SGHNT, CDR2 YYREEE (reference sequence). V dropped 6 bases and J dropped 6; count of bases not matched to a gene: 5. CDR3 amino acids: CASMLAGGVDTQYF. The CDR3 DNA reads TGTGCCAGCATGCTAGCGGGGGGGGTCGATACGCAGTATTTT.